These 7 T cell receptor beta chains share one sample of origin, sequenced in a study of cytomegalovirus exposure and HLA in healthy donors. The data were produced by immunoSEQ multiplex PCR, yet TCRdb's version contains in-frame clones alone and is incomplete. Of roughly 50,000 clones listed, around 93% are singletons. Sequencing was performed on PBMCs. These receptors were collected from a woman younger than 30 in good health and CMV-seropositive.

The chain joins TRBV28 to TRBJ1-2; 8 bases are a match to TRBD1. The CDR3 consists of 12 residues. Germline V gene lookup returns CDR1 MDHEN and CDR2 SYDVKM. Unmatched junction bases numbered 4, after V lost 5 bases and J lost 8 bases. The DNA of the CDR3 is TGTGCCAGCAGTCTCCGGGACAGGGGCTACACCTTC. As protein: CASSLRDRGYTF.

This clone was seen a handful of times. V and J are TRBV5-4 and TRBJ2-5; D is unresolved. Germline values: CDR1 SGHNT, CDR2 YYREEE (reference sequence). This CDR3 is built from 12 residues. The ends were cut back, 3 bases at V and 1 base at J, with 4 bases in the middle. CDR3 DNA sequence: TGTGCCAGCAGCTCCAGCCAAGAGACCCAGTACTTC. Encoded protein: CASSSSQETQYF.

The chain joins TRBV29-1 to TRBJ2-1, with 10 bases aligning to TRBD1. Germline V lookup: CDR1 SQVTM, CDR2 ANQGSEA. V dropped 6 bases and J dropped 15; count of bases not matched to a gene: 11. This CDR3 has 12 residues. The CDR3 sequence is CSVQKTGTGVFF. The CDR3, as DNA: TGCAGCGTCCAAAAAACCGGGACAGGGGTGTTCTTC.

This clone was seen once. V usage is TRBV9 and J usage is TRBJ1-3; D gene unclear. V lost 4 bases and J lost 2, with 16 bases in between. CDR1 SGDLS and CDR2 YYNGEE come from the germline V gene. This CDR3 is built from 16 residues. CDR3 nucleotide sequence: TGTGCCAGCAGCAAGGAGGGAGGTTACGCTGGAAACACCATATATTTT. Residues: CASSKEGGYAGNTIYF. Together with reference TRBV9 and TRBJ1-3, the CDR3 gives the full variable domain: DSGVTQTPKHLITATGQRVTLRCSPRSGDLSVYWYQQSLDQGLQFLIQYYNGEERAKGNILERFSAQQFPDLHSELNLSSLELGDSALYFCASSKEGGYAGNTIYFGEGSWLTVV.

V usage is TRBV7-7 and J usage is TRBJ2-3, with TRBD1 identical over 9 bases. The CDR3 spans 15 residues. Per the germline V gene, CDR1 is SSHAT and CDR2 is FNYEAQ (reference sequence). Trimming removed 3 bases from V and 1 base from J; junction bases left unmatched: 2. The CDR3 spells CASSLGTGRTDTQYF. The CDR3 nucleotides are TGTGCCAGCAGCTTGGGGACAGGGCGCACAGATACGCAGTATTTT.

The CDR3 DNA follows: TGTGCCAGCAGCTTAGCGGCACAGGGGCAGCCCCAGCATTTT. Protein product: CASSLAAQGQPQHF. The rearrangement uses TRBV7-8 and TRBJ1-5; 7 bases map to TRBD1. CDR1 is SGHVS and CDR2 is FQNEAQ in the germline V gene. This CDR3 has 14 amino acids. V lost 0 bases to trimming and J lost 7 bases; unmatched junction nucleotides: 3.

The genes are TRBV2 and TRBJ2-5; TRBD1 agrees at 9 bases. The germline V gene has CDR1 SNHLY and CDR2 FYNNEI. This CDR3 comprises 24 residues. V shed 8 bases, J shed 3 bases, and the junction held 37 bases outside the gene matches. CDR3 nucleotides: TGTGCCAGCCTTCTCGGGACAGGGAAACCAAACGAACCGCTGCCGTGGGCGAAGAAAGAGACCCAGTACTTC. As protein: CASLLGTGKPNEPLPWAKKETQYF. The full variable domain, rest sourced from reference TRBV2 and TRBJ2-5, is EPEVTQTPSHQVTQMGQEVILRCVPISNHLYFYWYRQILGQKVEFLVSFYNNEISEKSEIFDDQFSVERPDGSNFTLKIRSTKLEDSAMYFCASLLGTGKPNEPLPWAKKETQYFGPGTRLLVL.